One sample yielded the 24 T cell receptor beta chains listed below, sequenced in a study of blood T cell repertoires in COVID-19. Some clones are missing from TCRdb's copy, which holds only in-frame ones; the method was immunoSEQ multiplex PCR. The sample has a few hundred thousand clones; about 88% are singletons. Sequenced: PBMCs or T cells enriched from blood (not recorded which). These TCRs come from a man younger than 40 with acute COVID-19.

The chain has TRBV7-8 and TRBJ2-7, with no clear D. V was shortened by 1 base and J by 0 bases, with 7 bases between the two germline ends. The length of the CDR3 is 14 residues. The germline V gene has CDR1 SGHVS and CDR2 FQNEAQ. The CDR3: CASSLERSSYEQYV. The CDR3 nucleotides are TGTGCCAGCAGCTTAGAAAGGAGCTCCTACGAGCAGTACGTC.

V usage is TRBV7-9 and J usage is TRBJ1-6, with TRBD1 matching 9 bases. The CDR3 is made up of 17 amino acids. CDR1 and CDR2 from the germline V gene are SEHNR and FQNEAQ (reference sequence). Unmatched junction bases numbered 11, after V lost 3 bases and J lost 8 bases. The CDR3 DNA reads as TGTGCCAGCAGCTTCCCGGGACAGGGAAATTGGGATTCACCCCTCCACTTT. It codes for CASSFPGQGNWDSPLHF.

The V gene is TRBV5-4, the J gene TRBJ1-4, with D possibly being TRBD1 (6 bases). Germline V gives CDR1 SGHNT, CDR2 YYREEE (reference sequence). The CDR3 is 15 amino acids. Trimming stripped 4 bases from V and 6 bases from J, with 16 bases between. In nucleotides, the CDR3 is TGTGCCAGCAGCCCGGGGGGCTTGGATGATGAAAAACTGTTTTTT. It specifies CASSPGGLDDEKLFF.

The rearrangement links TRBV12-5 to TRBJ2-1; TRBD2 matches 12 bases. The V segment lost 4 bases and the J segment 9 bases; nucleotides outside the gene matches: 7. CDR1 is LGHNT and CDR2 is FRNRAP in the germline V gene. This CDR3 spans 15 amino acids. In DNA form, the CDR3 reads TGTGCTAGTGGTTGGACTAGCGGGGCTCTTAGTGAGCAGTTCTTC. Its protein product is CASGWTSGALSEQFF.

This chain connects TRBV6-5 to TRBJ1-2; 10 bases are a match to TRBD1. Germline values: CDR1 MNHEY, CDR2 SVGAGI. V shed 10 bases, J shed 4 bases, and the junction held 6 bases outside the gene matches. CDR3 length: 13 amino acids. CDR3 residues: CAIATGGFYGYTF. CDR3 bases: TGTGCCATTGCGACAGGGGGCTTCTATGGCTACACCTTC.

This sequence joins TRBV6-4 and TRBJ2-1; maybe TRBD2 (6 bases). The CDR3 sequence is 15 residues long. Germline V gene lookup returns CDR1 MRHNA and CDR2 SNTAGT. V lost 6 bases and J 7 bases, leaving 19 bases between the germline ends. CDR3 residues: CASRQTGSAGNEQFF. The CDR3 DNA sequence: TGTGCCAGCAGGCAGACCGGGTCTGCGGGAAATGAGCAGTTCTTC.

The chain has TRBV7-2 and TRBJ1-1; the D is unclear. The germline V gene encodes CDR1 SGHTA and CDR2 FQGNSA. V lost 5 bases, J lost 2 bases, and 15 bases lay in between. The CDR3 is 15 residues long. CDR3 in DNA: TGTGCCAGCAGCCCAGAGGTGACCGTAAACACTGAAGCTTTCTTT. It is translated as CASSPEVTVNTEAFF.

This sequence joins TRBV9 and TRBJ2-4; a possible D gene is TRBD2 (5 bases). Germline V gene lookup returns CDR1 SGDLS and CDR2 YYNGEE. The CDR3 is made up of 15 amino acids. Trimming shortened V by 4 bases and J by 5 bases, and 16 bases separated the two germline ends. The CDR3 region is CASSPPGRVENIQYF. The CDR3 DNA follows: TGTGCCAGCAGCCCGCCCGGGCGGGTCGAAAACATTCAGTACTTC.

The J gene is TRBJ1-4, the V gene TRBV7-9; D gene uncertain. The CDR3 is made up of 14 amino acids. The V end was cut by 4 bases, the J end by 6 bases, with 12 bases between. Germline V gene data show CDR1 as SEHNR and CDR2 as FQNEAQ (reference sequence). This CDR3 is CASSSTREDEKLFF. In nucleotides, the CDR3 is TGTGCCAGCAGCTCGACACGGGAGGATGAAAAACTGTTTTTT.

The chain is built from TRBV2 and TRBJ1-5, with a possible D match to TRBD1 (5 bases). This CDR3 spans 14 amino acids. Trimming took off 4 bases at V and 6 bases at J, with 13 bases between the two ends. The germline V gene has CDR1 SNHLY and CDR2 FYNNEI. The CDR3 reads CASSGGGEFQPQHF. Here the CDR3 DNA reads TGTGCCAGCAGTGGGGGCGGGGAGTTTCAGCCCCAGCATTTT.

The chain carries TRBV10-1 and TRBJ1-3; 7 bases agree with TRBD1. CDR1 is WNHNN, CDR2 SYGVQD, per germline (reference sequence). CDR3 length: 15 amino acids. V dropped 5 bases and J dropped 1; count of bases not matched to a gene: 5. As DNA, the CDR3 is TGCGCCAGCAGTTATACAGGGGTTTCTGGAAACACCATATATTTT. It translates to CASSYTGVSGNTIYF.

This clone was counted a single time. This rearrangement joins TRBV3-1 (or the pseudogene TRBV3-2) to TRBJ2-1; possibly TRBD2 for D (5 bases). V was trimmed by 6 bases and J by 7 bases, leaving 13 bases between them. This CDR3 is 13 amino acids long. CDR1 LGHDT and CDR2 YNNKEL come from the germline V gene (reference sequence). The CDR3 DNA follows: TGTGCCAGCAGGGACTCCACGGCGAATGAGCAGTTCTTC. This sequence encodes CASRDSTANEQFF.

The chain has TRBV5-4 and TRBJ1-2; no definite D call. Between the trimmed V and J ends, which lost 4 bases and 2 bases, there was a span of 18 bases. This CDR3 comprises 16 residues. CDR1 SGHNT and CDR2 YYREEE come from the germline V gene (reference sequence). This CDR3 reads CASSGGQDYLNYGYTF. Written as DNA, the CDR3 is TGTGCCAGCAGCGGCGGCCAGGACTATTTAAACTATGGCTACACCTTC.

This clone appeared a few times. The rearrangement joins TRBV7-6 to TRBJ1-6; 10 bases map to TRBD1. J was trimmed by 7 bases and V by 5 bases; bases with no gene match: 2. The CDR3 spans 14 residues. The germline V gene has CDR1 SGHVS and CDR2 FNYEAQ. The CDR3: CASSPDRGNSPLHF. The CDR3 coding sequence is TGTGCCAGCAGCCCGGACAGGGGGAATTCACCCCTCCACTTT.

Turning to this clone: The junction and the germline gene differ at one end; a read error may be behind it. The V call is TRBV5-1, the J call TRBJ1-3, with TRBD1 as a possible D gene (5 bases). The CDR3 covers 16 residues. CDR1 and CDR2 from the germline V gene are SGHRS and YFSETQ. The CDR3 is CASSWGDGDIGNTIYF. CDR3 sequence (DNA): TGTGCCAGCAGCTGGGGGGACGGAGACATCGGAAACACCATATATTTT.

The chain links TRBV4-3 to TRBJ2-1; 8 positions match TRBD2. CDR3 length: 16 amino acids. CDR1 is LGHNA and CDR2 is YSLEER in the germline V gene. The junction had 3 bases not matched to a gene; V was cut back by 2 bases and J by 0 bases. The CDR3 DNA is TGCGCCAGCAGCCAATTAGCGGGGAGCTCCTACAATGAGCAGTTCTTC. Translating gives CASSQLAGSSYNEQFF.

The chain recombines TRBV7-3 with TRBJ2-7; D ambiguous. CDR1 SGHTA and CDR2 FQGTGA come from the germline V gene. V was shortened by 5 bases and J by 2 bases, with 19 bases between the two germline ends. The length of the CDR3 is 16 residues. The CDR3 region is CASSHHCVRPTYEQYV. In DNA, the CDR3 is TGTGCCAGCAGCCATCACTGCGTGCGTCCTACCTACGAGCAGTACGTC.

The CDR3 spells CASSPRQHRGYNEQFF. As DNA, the CDR3 is TGTGCCAGCTCACCACGGCAACACAGGGGCTACAATGAGCAGTTCTTC. The chain couples TRBV18 to TRBJ2-1, with 7 bases lining up with TRBD1. With V trimmed by 1 base and J by 3 bases, 6 bases remained unmatched. This CDR3 has 16 amino acids. Germline loops: CDR1 KGHSH, CDR2 LQKENI.

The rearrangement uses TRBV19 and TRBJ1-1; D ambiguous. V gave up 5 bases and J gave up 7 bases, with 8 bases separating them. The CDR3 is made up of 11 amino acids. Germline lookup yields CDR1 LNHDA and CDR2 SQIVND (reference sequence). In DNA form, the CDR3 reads TGTGCCAGTAGTTTTGCCGGTGAAGCTTTCTTT. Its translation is CASSFAGEAFF.

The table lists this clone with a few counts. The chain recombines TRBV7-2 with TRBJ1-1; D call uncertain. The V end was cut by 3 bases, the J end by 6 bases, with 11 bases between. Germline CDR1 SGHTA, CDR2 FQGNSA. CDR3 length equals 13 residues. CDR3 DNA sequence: TGTGCCAGCAGCTTTCGAATAGTGGCTGAAGCTTTCTTT. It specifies CASSFRIVAEAFF.

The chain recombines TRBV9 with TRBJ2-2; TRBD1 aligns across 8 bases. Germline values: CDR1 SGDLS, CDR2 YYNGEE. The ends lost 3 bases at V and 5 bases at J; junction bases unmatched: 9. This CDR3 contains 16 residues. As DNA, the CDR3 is TGTGCCAGCAGCGCCCCCTCGACAGGGGAGACCGGGGAGCTGTTTTTT. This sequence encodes CASSAPSTGETGELFF.

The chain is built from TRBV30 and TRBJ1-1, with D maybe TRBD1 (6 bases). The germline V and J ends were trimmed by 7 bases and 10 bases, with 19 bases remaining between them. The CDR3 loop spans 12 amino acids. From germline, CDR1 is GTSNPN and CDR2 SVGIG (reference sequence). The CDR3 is CAFRGTGGSAFF. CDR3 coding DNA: TGTGCCTTTAGGGGGACCGGGGGGTCAGCTTTCTTT.

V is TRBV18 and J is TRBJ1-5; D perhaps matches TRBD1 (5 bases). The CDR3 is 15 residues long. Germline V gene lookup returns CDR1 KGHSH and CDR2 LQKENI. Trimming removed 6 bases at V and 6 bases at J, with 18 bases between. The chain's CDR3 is CASSGGGRISQPQHF. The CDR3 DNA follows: TGTGCCAGCTCGGGGGGGGGAAGAATTAGTCAGCCCCAGCATTTT.

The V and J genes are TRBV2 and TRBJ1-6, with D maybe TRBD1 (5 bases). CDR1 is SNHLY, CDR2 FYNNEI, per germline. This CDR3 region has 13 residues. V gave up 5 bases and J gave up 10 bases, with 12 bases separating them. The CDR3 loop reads CASSTRERSPLHF. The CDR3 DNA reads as TGTGCCAGCAGTACCAGGGAAAGATCACCCCTCCACTTT.